The entry below gives a single TCR beta chain sequence along with its context. Its antigen is not yet known. One base away there is no much larger clone; base qualities are not given. The sample is drawn from a study of cytomegalovirus exposure and HLA in healthy donors (dated by TCRdb to about 2017). For the study in its entirety: In an earlier analysis of some 550 of the donors, approximately 300 Gb of sequence data and approximately 120 million unique TCR beta sequences from 180 million or so T cells were reported. Roughly 300 gigabases of sequencing data and approximately 85 million unique TCR sequences were included in an early release covering about 700 HLA-typed donors. Of the 300 to 450 genotyped donors, about 84% fell in the genetic ancestry cluster associated with self-reported Caucasian donors. The aim of the study was to test whether cataloging public T cell receptors could identify signatures of past pathogen exposure. The study used immunosequencing to profile the T cell repertoires of under 700 subjects and linked those repertoires to cytomegalovirus serostatus. A separate validation cohort of approximately 120 different subjects was used in addition to the approximately 700-subject first cohort. To predict cytomegalovirus infection status, the study combined high-throughput TCR immunosequencing, statistical association of individual TCRs with disease status, and machine learning. A later analysis re-analyzed previously published TCR beta repertoires from 500 to 700 donors and added high-resolution HLA genotyping to study TCR occurrence patterns. Rather than drawing on any new phenotypic data, the later analysis identified candidate immune exposures from TCR beta sequences and the way those sequences occurred across donors. An earlier analysis of approximately 580 of the donors used high-throughput TCR beta sequencing to judge whether each TCR beta V gene segment behaved as functional or pseudogenic. Donor age, sex, ethnicity and CMV serostatus were compiled together with the repertoire data. In a later genetic analysis, genome-wide SNP genotypes for about 65% of the roughly 670 donors were used, and that subset was treated as a discovery cohort. All discovery cohort repertoires had been generated on a single sequencing platform. Both class I and class II loci were covered by HLA typing, at four-digit resolution. The number of typed donors differed by locus: roughly 629-640 for A, B, C, DRB1 and DQB1; 500 to 550 for DQA1; roughly 600 for DPA1; and about 450 for DPB1. Because of strong linkage in the cohort, five DR-DQ haplotypes were treated as single units for association and clustering. On average, roughly 250,000 unique TCR beta nucleotide sequences were sequenced per donor among about 400 genotyped donors of the cohort, with about 19% of those sequences being non-productive. General conclusions and limits of the study: Only TCR beta chains were sequenced in this cohort, and the absence of alpha or paired-chain data limited detectable features. In a later genetic analysis, a missense DCLRE1C variant was associated with V-gene and J-gene trimming of TCR beta chains, and the association was replicated in an independent cohort. Assigning TCR associations to individual alleles was difficult when HLA alleles, especially DR and DQ, strongly co-occurred. Because counts were too low, roughly 18 rarely observed V segments, including chromosome 9 orphons, were left out of the earlier analysis of 587 of the donors. In a later analysis, most CMV-associated TCR beta chains were found to appear HLA-restricted, with HLA associations seemingly driven largely by CMV exposure. Sequencing depth was assumed to be roughly uniform across donors in the presence/absence analyses, though that assumption may not hold. While some public TCRs were present in many individuals, most TCR sequences turned up only very rarely across donors. HLA typing was unavailable for some donors at each locus, so association tests used only the typed subset. At a false discovery rate of 0.05, a later analysis linked around 15,000 TCR beta sequences to specific HLA alleles. The study gave a list of under 200 TCR beta chains associated with cytomegalovirus. The authors suggested that the approach could potentially be extended to other disease states and immunological phenotypes. Compared with equally common non-associated chains, HLA-associated TCR beta chains in a later analysis were more clonally expanded and had lower generation probabilities. The only immune exposure information available for the cohort was CMV serostatus. Several of the top co-occurrence clusters appeared to be linked to parvovirus B19, influenza, CMV and Epstein-Barr virus, according to a later analysis. Correlated functional status among segregating V segments might reflect linkage disequilibrium, but an unknown experimental factor could not be ruled out. In a later analysis, TCR association rates were found to vary across HLA loci, with the most associated TCRs seen for DRB1 alleles and the fewest for HLA-C alleles. An earlier analysis of 587 of the donors showed that most TCR beta V segments appeared in productive rearrangements either about 87% or about 30% of the time, which broadly matched IMGT annotations. In vitro tests confirmed that three of the cytomegalovirus-associated TCR beta chains recognize cytomegalovirus antigens. In a later genetic analysis, fewer N-insertions in productive TCRs were reported among donors in an Asian-associated ancestry cluster than the roughly 640-donor mean. The classifier was reported to diagnose cytomegalovirus status with high specificity and sensitivity in both the original cohort and the validation cohort. A cluster of highly shared sequence variants was judged likely to be a technical artifact of the sequencing pipeline. A further reported finding was that TCR beta sequences accurately predicted the HLA-A and HLA-B alleles for most subjects in the first cohort. Some IMGT-functional V segments, including TRBV6-2 and TRBV6-3, could not be distinguished by the 87-base-pair reads and were therefore excluded.

Receptor libraries were prepared by the immunoSEQ multiplex PCR assay. For the multiplex PCR, a mixture combining 60 forward primers for TCR Vbeta segments and 13 reverse primers for TCR Jbeta segments was used. A multiplex PCR assay on genomic DNA amplified the CDR3 region of rearranged TCR beta genes. The Illumina HiSeq System was used to sequence the amplified TCR beta libraries as 87-base-pair reads. The authors processed their data as follows. In a later analysis, 70 million to 95 million unique TCR beta chains were counted across the 650 to 700 repertoires, and roughly 10 million of these chains were shared by at least two donors. A nearest-neighbor algorithm error-corrected the raw reads and collapsed the reads into unique sequences, merging closely related sequences to remove PCR and sequencing errors. CDR3 sequences were aligned to IMGT reference sequences to assign V, D and J gene segments. For a sequence to be retained, a match of at least six nucleotides was required to both a V gene segment and a J gene segment. A rearrangement counted as productive if the CDR3 had no stop codons and remained in frame with V and J, and every other rearrangement counted as non-productive. CDR3 was defined according to IMGT convention as the region running from the second conserved V-encoded cysteine to the conserved J-encoded phenylalanine. The earlier analysis of fewer than 700 of the donors excluded sequences that lacked an unambiguous match to a single V gene segment. In an earlier analysis of 587 of the donors, a V segment was called functional when productive rearrangements were above 56.7%, and segregating when the standard deviation between donors exceeded 5%. A statistical classification framework was built for diagnosing cytomegalovirus status from the catalog of TCR beta chain sequences. A later analysis assigned V and J genes by comparing TCR nucleotide sequences with IMGT/GENE-DB human TR gene sequences. The TCRdist pipeline was used in a later analysis to assign CDR3 sequences and most-parsimonious VDJ recombination scenarios. In a later analysis, each TCR beta chain was defined by its CDR3 amino acid sequence together with its V-gene family, and reads without a unique V-gene family were excluded. To address suspected cross-contamination and a sequencing artifact, a later analysis removed 550 to 750 highly shared, low-generation-probability nucleotide sequences. In a later analysis, a clonal expansion index was calculated for each public chain from normalized within-repertoire ranks of inferred template counts. In a later analysis, generation probabilities were computed with a VDJ recombination model fitted to out-of-frame rearrangements, and the resulting probabilities were checked against IGoR. In a later analysis, hypergeometric tests were used to score TCR-TCR, TCR-HLA and TCR-CMV co-occurrence, with a repertoire-size bias correction applied to TCR pairs. False discovery rates were estimated in a later analysis by permuting HLA or CMV assignments 20 times. A later analysis grouped co-occurring TCRs with DBSCAN, adding TCRdist sequence similarity when clustering within HLA-allele-positive subsets. Repertoires with fewer than 30,000 or more than 120,000 public chains, plus five repertoires with anomalous nucleotide sharing, were excluded from co-occurrence clustering. TCRdb's version of the immuneACCESS table is confined to in-frame rearrangements and falls short of the full clone set. An unresolved V gene accounts for under half of the shortfall where checked; the remainder is of unknown origin. The DNA gave D and trimming, while V, J and clone size come from that table. For this sample the table gives approximately 100,000 clones, of which about 70% were detected only once. Of the sample, 2% to 2.5% is held by the ten largest clones.

The germline V gene supplies CDR1 LGHNA and CDR2 YSLEER. The CDR3 holds 15 amino acids from the cysteine to the phenylalanine. The entry retains the CDR3 DNA only, 45 bases that are in frame from base 1. Clipping removes 5 bases from V and 0 bases from J, with 6 as the unmatched junction base count. The cohort comprised some 680 healthy bone marrow donors. Cohort members were all nominally healthy when sampled, although unrecorded immune exposures were likely present. Of the 670 or so cohort members, about 290 had a positive CMV serostatus and 350 to 450 had a negative one, while no CMV serostatus was recorded for the donor. Each donor provided a peripheral blood sample, and peripheral blood mononuclear cells were used for TCR beta sequencing. Genomic DNA was extracted from the blood cell samples with the Qiagen DNeasy Blood Extraction Kit.

The specimen sequenced was PBMCs. This TCR was sampled from a human donor in good health. The chain couples TRBV4-3 to TRBJ2-7, with 8 central nucleotides matching TRBD1. The encoded CDR3 is CASSVDRDFSYEQYF. The DNA sequence reads TGCGCCAGCAGCGTGGACAGGGACTTCTCCTACGAGCAGTACTTC.